The present entry profiles one T cell receptor (beta chain) with its context. This entry is derived from a study of T cells after yellow fever vaccination. TCRdb ran MiXCR on the 5' RACE reads and lists one entry per CDR3 protein. This repertoire shows 170,000 or so distinct CDR3 sequences, 9.3% found once; its top ten account for under 40%. Trimming took 4 bases from V and 0 from J, leaving 16 bases between them. This CDR3 has 17 residues. The germline V gene has CDR1 LGHNA and CDR2 YSLEER. The material was CD8+ T cells sorted from PBMCs, obtained 45 days after the yellow fever booster vaccination. This chain connects TRBV4-3 to TRBJ2-1; a weak D match, TRBD1 (6 bases). The receptor was isolated from a man aged 18 to 29 who received the YFV17D yellow fever vaccine. In DNA form, the CDR3 reads TGCGCCAGCAGCCCCAAAACCGACAGGAGCTCCTACAATGAGCAGTTCTTC. This translates into CASSPKTDRSSYNEQFF.